The T cell receptor (beta chain) under discussion was sequenced for a study of cytomegalovirus exposure and HLA in healthy donors. Of note for this clone: Its antigen remains unknown.

Primers: 60 Vbeta forward and 13 Jbeta reverse. The data were produced by immunoSEQ multiplex PCR, yet TCRdb's version contains in-frame clones alone and is incomplete. The table has 150,000 to 160,000 clones, over 70% seen once. The CDR3 extends over 13 amino acids. The V and J ends lost 3 bases and 4 bases respectively, with 9 bases between them. Germline CDR1 reads MNHEY; CDR2 reads SVGAGI. Broader study findings: Reported results showed that the classifier diagnosed cytomegalovirus status with high specificity and sensitivity. Later analysis demonstrated an association between a missense DCLRE1C variant and TCR beta V- and J-gene trimming.

V usage is TRBV6-5 and J usage is TRBJ2-5; D call uncertain. Sequenced input: PBMCs. The receptor comes from a man aged 25 to 40 in good health and CMV-seronegative. In nucleotides, the CDR3 is TGTGCCAGCAGTTATATCAGAGGAGAGACCCAGTACTTC. It encodes CASSYIRGETQYF.